This T cell receptor (beta chain) appears in the sequencing data of a study of response to subunit inactivated influenza vaccine. General study findings and limits: After each seasonal influenza vaccination, few new T cells are recruited, the authors suggested.

Details on this clonotype: The antigen is not known.

TCRdb analysed the RT-PCR reads with MiXCR anew, one entry per CDR3 protein. Seen here are around 300,000 distinct CDR3 sequences, about 20% observed once, and the top ten hold about 9.3%. Sequencing used PBMCs from blood, obtained around 22 months after vaccination. The TCR comes from a man aged 50 to 69 who received an inactivated influenza vaccine.

The CDR3 DNA reads as TGTGCCAGCAGCTTAGTTGGGGATTTCTCACCCCTCCACTTT. The encoded protein is CASSLVGDFSPLHF. V usage is TRBV7-9 and J usage is TRBJ1-6; the D is unclear. From germline, CDR1 is SEHNR and CDR2 FQNEAQ (reference sequence). V shed 1 base and J shed 10 bases, with 11 bases lying between them. This CDR3 is built from 14 residues.